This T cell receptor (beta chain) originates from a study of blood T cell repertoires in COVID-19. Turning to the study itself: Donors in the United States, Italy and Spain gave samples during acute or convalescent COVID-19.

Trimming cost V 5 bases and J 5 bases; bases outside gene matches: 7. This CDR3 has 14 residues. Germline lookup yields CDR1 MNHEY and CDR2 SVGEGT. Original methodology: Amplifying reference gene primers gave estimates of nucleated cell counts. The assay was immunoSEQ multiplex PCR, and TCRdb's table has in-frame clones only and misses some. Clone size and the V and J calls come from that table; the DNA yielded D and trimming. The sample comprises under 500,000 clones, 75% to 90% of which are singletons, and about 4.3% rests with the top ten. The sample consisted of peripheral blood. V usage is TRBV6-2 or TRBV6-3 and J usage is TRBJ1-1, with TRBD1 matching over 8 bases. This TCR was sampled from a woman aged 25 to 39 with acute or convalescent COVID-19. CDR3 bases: TGTGCCAGCAGTGATCGGACAGGGAATACTGAAGCTTTCTTT. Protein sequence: CASSDRTGNTEAFF.